These T cell receptor beta chains were read from a single sample in a study of cytomegalovirus exposure and HLA in healthy donors. Produced via immunoSEQ multiplex PCR; TCRdb's table is partial and in-frame only. The sample has 250,000 or so clones; 87% are singletons. The sequenced sample consisted of PBMCs. The receptors were gathered from a man younger than 30 in good health and CMV-seropositive. The CDR3 runs from the conserved cysteine through the conserved F or W. The order of the fields is D gene, clone size, V gene, J gene, CDR3 DNA, CDR3 protein. D genes are given only for firm matches. Size tells how often a clone was seen (once, few, many) or the class of an expanded clone, and some rows leave it out.

D: -
size: -
V: TRBV15
J: TRBJ1-2
DNA: TGTGCCACCAGCAGAGATCGGGTAGGGTCGTCTGGCTACACCTTT
CDR3: CATSRDRVGSSGYTF

D: TRBD2
size: -
V: TRBV5-6
J: TRBJ2-2
DNA: TGTGCCAGCAGCTTTCGCGCGCGGGAGTACACCGGGGAGCTGTTTTTT
CDR3: CASSFRAREYTGELFF

D: -
size: once
V: TRBV11-2
J: TRBJ2-2
DNA: TGTGCCAGCAGCCGCGCAGGGAACACCGGGGAGCTGTTTTTT
CDR3: CASSRAGNTGELFF

D: -
size: -
V: TRBV4-2
J: TRBJ2-7
DNA: TGTGCCAGCAGCCAAGATTTGAAGAACAACGAGCAGTACTTC
CDR3: CASSQDLKNNEQYF

D: -
size: -
V: TRBV19
J: TRBJ1-1
DNA: TGTGCCAGTAGTATGTCTGGGGGAGGTACTGAAGCTTTCTTT
CDR3: CASSMSGGGTEAFF

D: -
size: once
V: TRBV20-1
J: TRBJ2-3
DNA: TGCAGTGCTCCGGGAGTGGATACGCAGTATTTT
CDR3: CSAPGVDTQYF

D: TRBD1
size: -
V: TRBV5-6
J: TRBJ1-2
DNA: TGTGCCAGCAGCTTGGGCGGACAGGGGTTCTATGGCTACACCTTC
CDR3: CASSLGGQGFYGYTF

D: -
size: -
V: TRBV6-5
J: TRBJ1-2
DNA: TGTGCCAGCAGTTACGCAGGGAACGGCTACACCTTC
CDR3: CASSYAGNGYTF

D: -
size: -
V: TRBV25-1
J: TRBJ2-1
DNA: TGTGCCAGCAGTGATAGGGGCAATGAGCAGTTCTTC
CDR3: CASSDRGNEQFF

D: -
size: -
V: TRBV4-1
J: TRBJ1-1
DNA: TGCGCCAGCAGCCAAGGTCTGGGGGAAGCTTTCTTT
CDR3: CASSQGLGEAFF

D: -
size: -
V: TRBV5-4
J: TRBJ2-7
DNA: TGTGCCAGCAGCTCATACCGGGACACCTACGAGCAGTACTTC
CDR3: CASSSYRDTYEQYF

D: TRBD1
size: -
V: TRBV27
J: TRBJ2-6
DNA: TGTGCCAGCAGTTGGACAGGGACAGGATCTGGGGCCAACGTCCTGACTTTC
CDR3: CASSWTGTGSGANVLTF

D: TRBD2
size: -
V: TRBV28
J: TRBJ2-7
DNA: TGTGCCAGCAGTTCCTCCGGGACTAGCGGGTGGATGGAGTACTTC
CDR3: CASSSSGTSGWMEYF

D: -
size: -
V: TRBV27
J: TRBJ1-2
DNA: TGTGCCAGCAGTTTATCCCGGGCTACTAACTATGGCTACACCTTC
CDR3: CASSLSRATNYGYTF

D: TRBD2
size: -
V: TRBV7-6
J: TRBJ2-1
DNA: TGTGCCAGCAGTTTAAGCGGGGGTGAGGTGATTGAGCAGTTCTTC
CDR3: CASSLSGGEVIEQFF

D: -
size: -
V: TRBV19
J: TRBJ2-7
DNA: TGTGCCACCAGGGGGGCGAACGAGCAGTACTTC
CDR3: CATRGANEQYF

D: -
size: once
V: TRBV18
J: TRBJ2-7
DNA: TGTGCCAGCTCACCATCGGGCATCCTCTACGAGCAGTACTTC
CDR3: CASSPSGILYEQYF

D: TRBD2
size: -
V: TRBV5-6
J: TRBJ2-1
DNA: TGTGCCAGCAGCCCCTGGACTAGCGGGTACGGGCTCAATGAGCAGTTCTTC
CDR3: CASSPWTSGYGLNEQFF